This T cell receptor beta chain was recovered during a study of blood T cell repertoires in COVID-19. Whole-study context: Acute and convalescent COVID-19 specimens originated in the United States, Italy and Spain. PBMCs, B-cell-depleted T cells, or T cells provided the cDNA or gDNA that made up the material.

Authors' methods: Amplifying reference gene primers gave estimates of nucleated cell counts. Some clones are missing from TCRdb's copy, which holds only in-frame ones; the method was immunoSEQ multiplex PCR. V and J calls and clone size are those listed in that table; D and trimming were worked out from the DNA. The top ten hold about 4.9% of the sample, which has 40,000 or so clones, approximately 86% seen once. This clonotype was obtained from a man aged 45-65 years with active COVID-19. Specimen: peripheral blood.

The CDR3, as DNA: TGCGCCAGCAGCCACCCGGGACAGGGGAACTATGGCTACACCTTC. Its translation: CASSHPGQGNYGYTF. The chain has TRBV4-1 and TRBJ1-2, with 10 bases matching TRBD1. The CDR3 spans 15 residues. J lost 2 bases, V lost 3 bases, and 3 bases had no gene match. Germline-derived CDR1 and CDR2 are MGHRA and YSYEKL.